This T cell receptor beta chain originates from a study of PD-L1 blockade in urothelial cancer. Data came from immunoSEQ multiplex PCR; TCRdb stores just in-frame clones and leaves some out. Among under 70,000 clones listed, 80% to 90% were seen once. The ends were cut back, 3 bases at V and 7 bases at J, with 13 bases in the middle. Germline assignment: CDR1 SGHTA and CDR2 FQGTGA. The CDR3 sequence is 13 residues long. The time point is: pretreatment peripheral blood. Material: PBMCs, obtained around atezolizumab (anti-PD-L1) treatment. This TCR was sampled from a man between 65 and 85 years old with urothelial cancer. The V and J genes are TRBV7-3 and TRBJ2-7; the D gene is possibly TRBD2 (6 bases). CDR3 sequence reads: CASSFNGGREQYF. The CDR3 bases are TGTGCCAGCAGCTTTAACGGAGGGAGGGAGCAGTACTTC.